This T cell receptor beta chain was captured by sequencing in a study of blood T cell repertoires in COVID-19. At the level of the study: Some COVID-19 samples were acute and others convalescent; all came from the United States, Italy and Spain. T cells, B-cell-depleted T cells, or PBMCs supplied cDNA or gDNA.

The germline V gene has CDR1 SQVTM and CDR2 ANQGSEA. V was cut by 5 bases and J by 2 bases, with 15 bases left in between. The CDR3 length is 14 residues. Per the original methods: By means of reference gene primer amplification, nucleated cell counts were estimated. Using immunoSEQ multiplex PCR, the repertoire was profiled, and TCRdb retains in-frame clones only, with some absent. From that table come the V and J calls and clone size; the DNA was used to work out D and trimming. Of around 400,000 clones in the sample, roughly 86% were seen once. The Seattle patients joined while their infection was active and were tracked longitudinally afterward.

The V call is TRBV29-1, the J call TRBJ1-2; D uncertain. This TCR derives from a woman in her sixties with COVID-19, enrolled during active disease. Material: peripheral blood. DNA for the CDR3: TGCAGCGTTTCTCCGGGATCTCTGAACTATGGCTACACCTTC. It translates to CSVSPGSLNYGYTF.